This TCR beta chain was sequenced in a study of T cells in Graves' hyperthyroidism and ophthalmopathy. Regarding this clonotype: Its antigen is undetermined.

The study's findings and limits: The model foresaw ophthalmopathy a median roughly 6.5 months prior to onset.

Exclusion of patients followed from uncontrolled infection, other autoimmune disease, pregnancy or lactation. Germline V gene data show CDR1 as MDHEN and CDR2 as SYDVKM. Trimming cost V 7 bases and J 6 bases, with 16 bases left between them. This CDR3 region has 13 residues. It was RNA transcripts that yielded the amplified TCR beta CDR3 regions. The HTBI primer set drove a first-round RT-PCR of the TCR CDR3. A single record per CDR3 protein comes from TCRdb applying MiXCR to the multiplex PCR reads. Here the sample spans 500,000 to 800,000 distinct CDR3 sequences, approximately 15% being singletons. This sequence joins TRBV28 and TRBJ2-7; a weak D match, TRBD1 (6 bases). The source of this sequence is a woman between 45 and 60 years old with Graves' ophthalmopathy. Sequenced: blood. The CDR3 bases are TGTGCCAGCACTTGGGGGCAGGTCGGCGAGCAGTACTTC. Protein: CASTWGQVGEQYF.